One sample yielded the 18 T cell receptor beta chains listed below, sequenced in a study of T cell repertoires in cytomegalovirus infection. A single record per CDR3 protein comes from TCRdb applying MiXCR to the reads. The sample has 700,000 to 850,000 distinct CDR3 sequences, 30% to 35% seen once; the top ten hold 12%. Their specific antigens are unknown. This specimen was cultured CD8+ T cells from PBMCs, taken from culture after CMV antigen stimulation. These receptors all stem from a human donor in good health (CMV status not recorded). Some clones in this sample may be carry-over from other donors' samples.

This clonotype appeared many times. The chain joins TRBV7-8 to TRBJ1-5; the D gene is possibly TRBD1 (5 bases). This CDR3 has 15 residues. Trimming took off 0 bases at V and 6 bases at J, with 12 bases between the two ends. Germline V gives CDR1 SGHVS, CDR2 FQNEAQ. The DNA for the CDR3 is TGTGCCAGCAGCTTAGCTTTCGGGGGGACTCAGCCCCAGCATTTT. Protein product: CASSLAFGGTQPQHF.

The rearrangement uses TRBV5-5 and TRBJ2-1; 12 bases are shared with TRBD2. Germline CDR1 SGHKS, CDR2 YYEKEE (reference sequence). J gave up 4 bases and V 4 bases, and 6 bases lay outside the gene matches. The CDR3 contains 16 residues. Here the CDR3 DNA reads TGTGCCAGCAGCCCCCGACTAGCGGGGGAATACAATGAGCAGTTCTTC. Translated, it gives CASSPRLAGEYNEQFF.

This clonotype was recorded a few times. This chain links TRBV12-5 with TRBJ2-7, with 7 bases matching TRBD2. CDR3 length: 15 amino acids. J lost 2 bases, V lost 2 bases, and 6 bases had no gene match. The germline CDR1 and CDR2 sequences are LGHNT and FRNRAP. The CDR3 DNA sequence: TGTGCTAGTGGTTTGTCTTGGGGGGGTACCTACGAGCAGTACGTC. Translated, it gives CASGLSWGGTYEQYV.

CDR3 loop: CASSLVGDYGTEAFF. The CDR3 bases are TGTGCCAGCAGCCTCGTCGGGGATTACGGCACTGAAGCTTTCTTT. The chain joins TRBV6-6 to TRBJ1-1; no definite D call. Germline CDR1 is MNHNY and CDR2 is SVGAGI (reference sequence). The CDR3 is 15 residues long. V lost 6 bases to trimming and J lost 4 bases, with 18 bases between them.

This clonotype occurred a few times. The chain recombines TRBV12-3 or TRBV12-4 with TRBJ1-1; 8 bases match TRBD1. V shed 6 bases and J 3 bases; nucleotides not matched to a gene: 9. This CDR3 is built from 15 residues. The CDR3, as DNA: TGTGCCAGCAGGTTTTCAGGGGGCGCGTACACTGAAGCTTTCTTT. Protein product: CASRFSGGAYTEAFF.

This clonotype was recorded at least ten times. The chain carries TRBV7-2 and TRBJ2-7; D tentatively fits TRBD1 or TRBD2 (5 bases each). V was shortened by 1 base and J by 3 bases, with 10 bases between the two germline ends. Germline assignment: CDR1 SGHTA and CDR2 FQGNSA. The CDR3 spans 14 residues. CDR3 sequence reads: CASSLEGTYYEQYF. Here the CDR3 DNA reads TGTGCCAGCAGCTTAGAAGGGACGTACTACGAGCAGTACTTC.

This clonotype was seen a few times. The V gene is TRBV7-9, the J gene TRBJ2-6; D is unclear. The V gene's germline CDR1 is SEHNR and CDR2 FQNEAQ (reference sequence). V lost 10 bases and J lost 0, with 19 bases in between. The CDR3 runs to 17 residues. The CDR3 DNA sequence: TGTGCCACCGGTTTCGGCAGCGAATCCTCTGGGGCCAACGTCCTGACTTTC. Protein: CATGFGSESSGANVLTF.

There are a few counts of this clonotype. The V gene is TRBV7-2, the J gene TRBJ2-3; D might be TRBD1 or TRBD2, each matching 7 bases. The CDR3 spans 17 residues. V dropped 4 bases and J dropped 1 base, with 18 bases sitting between them. Germline-derived CDR1 and CDR2 are SGHTA and FQGNSA. The chain's CDR3 is CASSSRCRGGCTDTQYF. The CDR3 nucleotides read TGTGCCAGCAGCTCGAGATGCAGGGGGGGGTGCACAGATACGCAGTATTTT.

This rearrangement joins TRBV12-5 to TRBJ2-7, with D maybe TRBD1 (5 bases). Germline V gene data show CDR1 as LGHNT and CDR2 as FRNRAP. The CDR3 contains 11 residues. V was shortened by 4 bases and J by 6 bases, with 7 bases between the two germline ends. The CDR3 loop reads CASGWGLEQYF. CDR3 bases: TGTGCTAGTGGTTGGGGCCTCGAGCAGTACTTC.

The chain carries TRBV12-3 or TRBV12-4 and TRBJ1-2; 7 nucleotides align to TRBD1. This CDR3 is 13 amino acids long. J gave up 2 bases and V 7 bases, and 4 bases lay outside the gene matches. The CDR3 region has the DNA TGTGCCAGCACGACAGGGACAAACTATGGCTACACCTTC. It is translated as CASTTGTNYGYTF.

This clonotype was seen more than once but under ten times. CDR3: CASSLGQGWEAFF. The CDR3, as DNA: TGTGCCAGCAGCTTAGGCCAGGGGTGGGAAGCTTTCTTT. This sequence joins TRBV7-6 and TRBJ1-1, with TRBD1 as a possible D gene (6 bases). Germline V gene sequence: CDR1 SGHVS, CDR2 FNYEAQ. This CDR3 is built from 13 residues. Trimming shortened V by 1 base and J by 8 bases, and 11 bases separated the two germline ends. The full variable domain, completed using reference TRBV7-6 and TRBJ1-1, is GAGVSQSPRYKVTKRGQDVALRCDPISGHVSLYWYRQALGQGPEFLTYFNYEAQQDKSGLPNDRFSAERPEGSISTLTIQRTEQRDSAMYRCASSLGQGWEAFFGQGTRLTVV.

This clonotype was observed a handful of times. The chain recombines TRBV7-6 with TRBJ2-3; D not resolved. The CDR3 loop spans 13 amino acids. CDR1 and CDR2 from the germline V gene are SGHVS and FNYEAQ. The V and J ends lost 5 bases and 2 bases respectively, with 8 bases between them. CDR3 sequence reads: CASSPEITDTQYF. DNA for the CDR3: TGTGCCAGCAGCCCTGAAATCACAGATACGCAGTATTTT.

This chain joins TRBV7-8 and TRBJ2-5; perhaps D is TRBD1 or TRBD2 (5 bases each). Trimming took off 5 bases at V and 5 bases at J, with 18 bases between the two ends. Germline V gene sequence: CDR1 SGHVS, CDR2 FQNEAQ. The CDR3 spans 15 residues. The chain's CDR3 is CASSPPGQEHETQYF. The CDR3 DNA reads TGTGCCAGCAGCCCTCCGGGGCAGGAGCATGAGACCCAGTACTTC.

This chain uses TRBV28 with TRBJ1-6; the D is unclear. The V end was cut by 8 bases, the J end by 10 bases, with 24 bases between. Germline CDR1 and CDR2: MDHEN and SYDVKM. The CDR3 has 16 residues. The CDR3 protein is CASVALTREAGSPLHF. As DNA, the CDR3 is TGTGCCAGCGTAGCCCTCACTCGGGAGGCAGGATCACCCCTCCACTTT.

V is TRBV5-1 and J is TRBJ2-7; TRBD1 or TRBD2 may be the D gene (5 bases each). Trimming pared 5 bases from V and 0 bases from J, leaving 9 bases between. Germline CDR1 SGHRS, CDR2 YFSETQ. This CDR3 has 13 residues. CDR3 coding DNA: TGCGCCAGCAGGAGGGGTCCCTCCTACGAGCAGTACTTC. It encodes CASRRGPSYEQYF.

This CDR3 is CASRYEPSGFTGELFF. Here the CDR3 DNA reads TGTGCCAGCAGATACGAACCAAGCGGGTTCACCGGGGAGCTGTTTTTT. The chain has TRBV6-2 or TRBV6-3 and TRBJ2-2; TRBD2 might be the D (6 bases). Germline-derived CDR1 and CDR2 are MNHEY and SVGEGT. CDR3 length: 16 amino acids. The ends were cut back, 6 bases at V and 4 bases at J, with 18 bases in the middle.

This clonotype was picked up many times. This rearrangement joins TRBV11-1 to TRBJ2-1; 12 nucleotides line up with TRBD2. Germline-derived CDR1 and CDR2 are SGHAT and FQDESV (reference sequence). V lost 6 bases, J lost 5 bases, and 11 bases stayed unmatched. This CDR3 comprises 17 residues. CDR3 amino acids: CASRTRRTSGINNEQFF. DNA for the CDR3: TGTGCCAGCAGGACAAGACGGACTAGCGGGATAAACAATGAGCAGTTCTTC.

V and J are TRBV11-3 and TRBJ2-1; D is undetermined. The CDR3 contains 16 residues. V was trimmed by 0 bases and J by 5 bases, leaving 14 bases between them. The germline V gene encodes CDR1 SGHNT and CDR2 YENEEA. In nucleotides, the CDR3 is TGTGCCAGCAGCTTAGAGTACGCTACAGCTAACAATGAGCAGTTCTTC. This translates into CASSLEYATANNEQFF.